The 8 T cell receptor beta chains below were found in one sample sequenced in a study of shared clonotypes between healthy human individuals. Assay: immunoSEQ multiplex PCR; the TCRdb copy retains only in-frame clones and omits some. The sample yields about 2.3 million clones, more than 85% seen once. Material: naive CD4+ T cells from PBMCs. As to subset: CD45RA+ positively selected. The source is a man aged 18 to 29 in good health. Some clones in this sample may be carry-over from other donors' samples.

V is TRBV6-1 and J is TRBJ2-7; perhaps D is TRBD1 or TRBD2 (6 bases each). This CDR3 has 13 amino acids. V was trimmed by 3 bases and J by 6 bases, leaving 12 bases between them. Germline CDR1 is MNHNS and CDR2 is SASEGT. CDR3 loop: CASSDGGRFEQYF. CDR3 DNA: TGTGCCAGCAGTGATGGGGGGCGCTTCGAGCAGTACTTC.

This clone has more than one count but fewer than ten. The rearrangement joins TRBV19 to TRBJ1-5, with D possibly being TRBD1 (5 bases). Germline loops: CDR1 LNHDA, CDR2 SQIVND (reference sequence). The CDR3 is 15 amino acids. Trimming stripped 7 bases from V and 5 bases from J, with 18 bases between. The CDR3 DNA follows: TGTGCCAGTATAGGGGCATCAGGCCTCTATCAGCCCCAGCATTTT. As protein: CASIGASGLYQPQHF.

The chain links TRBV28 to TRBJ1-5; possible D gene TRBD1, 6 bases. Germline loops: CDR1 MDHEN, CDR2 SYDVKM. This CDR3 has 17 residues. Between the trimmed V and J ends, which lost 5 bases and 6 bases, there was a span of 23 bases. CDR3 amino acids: CASSPVYRVGLTQPQHF. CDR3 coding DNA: TGTGCCAGCAGTCCTGTATACAGGGTTGGGCTAACTCAGCCCCAGCATTTT.

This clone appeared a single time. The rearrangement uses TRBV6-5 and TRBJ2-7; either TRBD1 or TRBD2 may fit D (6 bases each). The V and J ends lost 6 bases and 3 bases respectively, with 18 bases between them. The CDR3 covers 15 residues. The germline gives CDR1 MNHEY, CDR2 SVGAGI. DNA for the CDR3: TGTGCCAGCAGCCCCGGGGGCACGGCAGGCTACGAGCAGTACTTC. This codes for CASSPGGTAGYEQYF.

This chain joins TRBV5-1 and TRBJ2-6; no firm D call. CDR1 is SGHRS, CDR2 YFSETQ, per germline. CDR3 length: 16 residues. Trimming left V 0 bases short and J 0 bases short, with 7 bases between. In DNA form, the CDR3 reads TGCGCCAGCAGCTTGGTAGAGAGCTCTGGGGCCAACGTCCTGACTTTC. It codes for CASSLVESSGANVLTF.

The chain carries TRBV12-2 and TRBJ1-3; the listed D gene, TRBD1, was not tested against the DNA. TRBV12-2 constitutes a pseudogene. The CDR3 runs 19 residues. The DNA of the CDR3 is TGTGCAAGTCGCTTAGGGACGATGCCAGGGGGCTACTCTGGAAACACCATATATTTT. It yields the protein CASRLGTMPGGYSGNTIYF.

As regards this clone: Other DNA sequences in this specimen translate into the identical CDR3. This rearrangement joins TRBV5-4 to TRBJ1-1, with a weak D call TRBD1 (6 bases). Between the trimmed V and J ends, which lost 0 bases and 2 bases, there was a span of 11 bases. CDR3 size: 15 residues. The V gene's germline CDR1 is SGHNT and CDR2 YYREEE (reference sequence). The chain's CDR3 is CASSLVGRGNTEAFF. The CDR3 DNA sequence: TGTGCCAGCAGCTTGGTCGGCAGGGGTAACACTGAAGCTTTCTTT.

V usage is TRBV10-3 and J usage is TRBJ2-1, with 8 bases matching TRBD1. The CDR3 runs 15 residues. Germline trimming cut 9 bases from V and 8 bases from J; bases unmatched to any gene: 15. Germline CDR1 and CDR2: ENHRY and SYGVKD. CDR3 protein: CAIAPIRTGRHEQFF. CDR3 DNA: TGTGCCATTGCCCCAATAAGGACAGGGCGGCATGAGCAGTTCTTC.